The subject of this entry is one TCR beta chain. The record originates from a study of cytomegalovirus exposure and HLA in healthy donors. The CDR3 extends over 15 amino acids. Germline CDR1 and CDR2: SGDLS and YYNGEE. The V and J ends lost 4 bases and 4 bases, in that order; junction bases with no gene match: 8. Vbeta (60) and Jbeta (13) primers were used in the PCR. Clones were read by immunoSEQ multiplex PCR, and TCRdb kept only the in-frame ones, dropping some. The repertoire includes roughly 180,000 clones, roughly 86% of them detected once, and 4.5% to 5.5% sits in the top ten. V and J are TRBV9 and TRBJ1-1; 9 bases fit TRBD1. This TCR came from a girl aged 5 to 17 in good health and CMV-seropositive. Sequenced material: PBMCs. CDR3 in amino acids: CASSLRDRAATEAFF. The CDR3 coding sequence is TGTGCCAGCAGCTTAAGGGACAGGGCAGCCACTGAAGCTTTCTTT.